These 21 T cell receptor beta chains originate from one sample sequenced in a study of shared clonotypes between healthy human individuals. Profiling relied on immunoSEQ multiplex PCR, and the TCRdb table lists in-frame clones only, not all of them. This table has hundreds of thousands of clones, 74% appearing once. The sample comprised memory CD4+ T cells sorted from blood. Regarding subset: CD45RA-negative fraction. The receptors were gathered from a woman in her twenties or thirties in good health.

The rearrangement uses TRBV30 and TRBJ2-5, with D tentatively TRBD2 (5 bases). The germline gives CDR1 GTSNPN, CDR2 SVGIG (reference sequence). The CDR3 length is 16 residues. The V gene lost 0 bases and the J gene lost 2 bases, with 16 bases spanning the gap. This CDR3 is CAWSVGERGPQETQYF. The CDR3 coding sequence is TGTGCCTGGAGTGTAGGAGAACGCGGGCCACAAGAGACCCAGTACTTC.

This sequence joins TRBV7-9 and TRBJ1-2; TRBD1 might be the D (5 bases). From germline, CDR1 is SEHNR and CDR2 FQNEAQ (reference sequence). This CDR3 is 15 amino acids long. Trimming pared 7 bases from V and 2 bases from J, leaving 17 bases between. The CDR3 spells CASTKVGQVNYGYTF. DNA of the CDR3: TGTGCCAGCACCAAAGTAGGACAAGTAAACTATGGCTACACCTTC.

V usage is TRBV6-6 and J usage is TRBJ1-3; TRBD1 matches 8 bases. The germline CDR1 and CDR2 sequences are MNHNY and SVGAGI (reference sequence). This CDR3 spans 14 amino acids. Trimming cost V 6 bases and J 2 bases; bases outside gene matches: 3. The CDR3 is CASSWTGTGNTIYF. CDR3 in DNA: TGTGCCAGCAGCTGGACAGGGACTGGAAACACCATATATTTT.

The chain couples TRBV28 to TRBJ1-5; D possibly corresponds to TRBD1 (6 bases). V dropped 6 bases and J dropped 4 bases, with 16 bases sitting between them. From germline, CDR1 is MDHEN and CDR2 SYDVKM. The CDR3 totals 15 residues. CDR3 sequence: CASSSPRGSNQPQHF. The DNA for the CDR3 is TGTGCCAGCAGCTCTCCGAGGGGGTCAAATCAGCCCCAGCATTTT.

The CDR3 is CASSGGTGGSPLHF. In DNA, the CDR3 is TGTGCCAGCAGTGGGGGTACAGGGGGCTCACCCCTCCACTTT. The chain couples TRBV6-1 to TRBJ1-6, with 9 bases that match TRBD1. Germline CDR1 is MNHNS and CDR2 is SASEGT. This CDR3 has 14 amino acids. V shed 4 bases and J 10 bases; nucleotides not matched to a gene: 5.

CDR3 amino acids: CASSSIGTGSFHEQYF. Written as DNA, the CDR3 is TGTGCCAGCAGCTCAATTGGGACAGGGAGTTTCCACGAGCAGTACTTC. This chain links TRBV7-9 with TRBJ2-7, with 9 bases identical to TRBD1. Germline-derived CDR1 and CDR2 are SEHNR and FQNEAQ (reference sequence). V lost 4 bases, J lost 5 bases, and 12 bases stayed unmatched. The CDR3 consists of 16 residues.

As concerns this clone: A read error may explain this, as a much larger clone is one base away. Distinct nucleotide sequences in the sample also encode this CDR3. This CDR3 reads CASSLRYEQYF. CDR3 bases: TGTGCCAGCAGCCTCCGCTACGAGCAGTACTTC. The rearrangement links TRBV28 to TRBJ2-7; D remains ambiguous. The ends were cut back, 6 bases at V and 3 bases at J, with 6 bases in the middle. The CDR3 has 11 amino acids. Germline loops: CDR1 MDHEN, CDR2 SYDVKM.

The CDR3 bases are TGTGCCAGCACCTTAGACAGGGAGGGCTATGGCTACACCTTC. It translates to CASTLDREGYGYTF. The V and J genes are TRBV6-6 and TRBJ1-2; 7 nucleotides line up with TRBD1. The CDR3 totals 14 residues. The germline V gene has CDR1 MNHNY and CDR2 SVGAGI (reference sequence). Losses at the gene ends were 7 bases for V and 4 bases for J; bases not matched to a gene: 9.

This sequence joins TRBV27 and TRBJ2-1; TRBD2 aligns across 7 bases. The CDR3 is 16 amino acids. The V gene end was trimmed by 8 bases and the J gene end by 0 bases; junction bases not matched to a gene: 10. The germline gives CDR1 MNHEY, CDR2 SMNVEV (reference sequence). CDR3 sequence (DNA): TGTGCCAGCCATTCCCTTTCGGGAGGCTCCTACAATGAGCAGTTCTTC. Amino acids: CASHSLSGGSYNEQFF.

This clone showed up just once. The rearrangement uses TRBV7-8 and TRBJ2-1, with TRBD1 matching over 8 bases. The CDR3 has 15 amino acids. J was trimmed by 8 bases and V by 7 bases; bases with no gene match: 13. The germline V gene has CDR1 SGHVS and CDR2 FQNEAQ. CDR3 region: CASIPDRVGRDEQFF. CDR3 sequence (DNA): TGTGCCAGCATCCCGGACAGGGTTGGTCGTGATGAGCAGTTCTTC.

The chain joins TRBV2 to TRBJ2-5; D is possibly TRBD2 (5 bases). The germline CDR1 and CDR2 sequences are SNHLY and FYNNEI. This CDR3 spans 13 amino acids. Trimming stripped 9 bases from V and 3 bases from J, with 14 bases between. The CDR3 is CARGSGNEETQYF. CDR3 nucleotide sequence: TGTGCCAGGGGGTCCGGGAATGAAGAGACCCAGTACTTC.

The chain recombines TRBV7-2 with TRBJ2-5; perhaps D is TRBD1 or TRBD2 (6 bases each). The CDR3 contains 15 residues. V was clipped by 5 bases and J by 4 bases, with 17 bases between them. CDR1 is SGHTA and CDR2 is FQGNSA in the germline V gene. CDR3: CASSRLTGAGETQYF. CDR3 nucleotides: TGTGCCAGCAGCCGCCTCACGGGGGCGGGAGAGACCCAGTACTTC.

This clone was counted ten times or more. V is TRBV5-1 and J is TRBJ1-4; D is uncertain. CDR3 length: 14 amino acids. Deletions cut 3 bases from V and 4 bases from J, with 10 bases between. Per germline, CDR1 SGHRS and CDR2 YFSETQ. The CDR3 nucleotides are TGCGCCAGCAGCTCTCAGGATTTTAATGAAAAACTGTTTTTT. Its protein is CASSSQDFNEKLFF.

This clone was detected only a few times. J is TRBJ2-7 and V is TRBV20-1, with D hard to call. CDR3 length: 11 residues. In germline, CDR1 is DFQATT, CDR2 SNEGSKA (reference sequence). V was cut by 5 bases and J by 3 bases, with 8 bases left in between. This CDR3 is CSAPTDYEQYF. CDR3 DNA sequence: TGCAGTGCTCCTACAGACTACGAGCAGTACTTC.

This clone was observed a few times. The chain has TRBV10-3 and TRBJ1-2; no clear D gene. The CDR3 spans 13 residues. CDR1 ENHRY and CDR2 SYGVKD come from the germline V gene. Trimming cost V 4 bases and J 4 bases, with 10 bases left between them. The CDR3 nucleotides are TGTGCCATCAGTGCGACTATAGGCTATGGCTACACCTTC. Its protein is CAISATIGYGYTF.

This clone turned up a few times. The rearrangement links TRBV27 to TRBJ2-2, with 13 positions matching TRBD2. The germline V gene has CDR1 MNHEY and CDR2 SMNVEV (reference sequence). CDR3 length equals 17 residues. Trimming took 6 bases from V and 4 from J; bases not matched to a gene: 8. As DNA, the CDR3 is TGTGCCAGCAGCAAATTTTGGACTAGCGGGAGCACCGGGGAGCTGTTTTTT. This codes for CASSKFWTSGSTGELFF.

V and J are TRBV7-9 and TRBJ2-1; 10 bases agree with TRBD2. The CDR3 sequence is 16 residues long. The germline V gene has CDR1 SEHNR and CDR2 FQNEAQ (reference sequence). V shed 5 bases and J 4 bases; nucleotides not matched to a gene: 8. CDR3 loop: CASSVLAGGLYNEQFF. CDR3 nucleotide sequence: TGTGCCAGCAGCGTTTTAGCGGGGGGCCTATACAATGAGCAGTTCTTC. The full variable domain, in which reference TRBV7-9 and TRBJ2-1 provide the parts outside the CDR3, is DTGVSQNPRHKITKRGQNVTFRCDPISEHNRLYWYRQTLGQGPEFLTYFQNEAQLEKSRLLSDRFSAERPKGSFSTLEIQRTEQGDSAMYLCASSVLAGGLYNEQFFGPGTRLTVL.

This clone was counted a single time. V usage is TRBV5-6 and J usage is TRBJ1-1; D unclear. Germline CDR1 is SGHDT and CDR2 is YYEEEE. This CDR3 comprises 12 residues. Trimming shortened V by 2 bases and J by 8 bases, and 10 bases separated the two germline ends. The CDR3: CASSLNTAEAFF. DNA of the CDR3: TGTGCCAGCAGCTTAAACACCGCCGAAGCTTTCTTT. The complete variable domain, with remaining parts taken from reference TRBV5-6 and TRBJ1-1, reads DAGVTQSPTHLIKTRGQQVTLRCSPKSGHDTVSWYQQALGQGPQFIFQYYEEEERQRGNFPDRFSGHQFPNYSSELNVNALLLGDSALYLCASSLNTAEAFFGQGTRLTVV.

The chain has TRBV30 and TRBJ2-1; D remains unclear. Trimming left V 3 bases short and J 2 bases short, with 17 bases between. The CDR3 spans 16 residues. Germline lookup yields CDR1 GTSNPN and CDR2 SVGIG (reference sequence). The CDR3 protein is CAWRLAEPNPYNEQFF. Here the CDR3 DNA reads TGTGCCTGGAGGTTGGCAGAACCCAACCCCTACAATGAGCAGTTCTTC. Supplemented by reference TRBV30 and TRBJ2-1, the full variable domain reads SQTIHQWPATLVQPVGSPLSLECTVEGTSNPNLYWYRQAAGRGLQLLFYSVGIGQISSEVPQNLSASRPQDRQFILSSKKLLLSDSGFYLCAWRLAEPNPYNEQFFGPGTRLTVL.

In its sample, this clone was seen a few times. J is TRBJ1-1 and V is TRBV7-2, with D unclear. Trimming cost V 1 base and J 10 bases, with 7 bases left between them. The CDR3 loop spans 11 amino acids. Germline loops: CDR1 SGHTA, CDR2 FQGNSA. CDR3 coding DNA: TGTGCCAGCAGCTTAGGGACGGCAGCTTTCTTT. Its translation is CASSLGTAAFF.

The chain combines TRBV5-6 with TRBJ2-3; D not resolved. The V and J ends lost 0 bases and 7 bases respectively, with 15 bases between them. CDR3 length: 15 amino acids. CDR1 and CDR2 from the germline V gene are SGHDT and YYEEEE. As DNA, the CDR3 is TGTGCCAGCAGCTTGGGGACCGGCCTCGGAAATACGCAGTATTTT. Translated: CASSLGTGLGNTQYF. Full variable domain (rest looked up from reference TRBV5-6 and TRBJ2-3): DAGVTQSPTHLIKTRGQQVTLRCSPKSGHDTVSWYQQALGQGPQFIFQYYEEEERQRGNFPDRFSGHQFPNYSSELNVNALLLGDSALYLCASSLGTGLGNTQYFGPGTRLTVL.